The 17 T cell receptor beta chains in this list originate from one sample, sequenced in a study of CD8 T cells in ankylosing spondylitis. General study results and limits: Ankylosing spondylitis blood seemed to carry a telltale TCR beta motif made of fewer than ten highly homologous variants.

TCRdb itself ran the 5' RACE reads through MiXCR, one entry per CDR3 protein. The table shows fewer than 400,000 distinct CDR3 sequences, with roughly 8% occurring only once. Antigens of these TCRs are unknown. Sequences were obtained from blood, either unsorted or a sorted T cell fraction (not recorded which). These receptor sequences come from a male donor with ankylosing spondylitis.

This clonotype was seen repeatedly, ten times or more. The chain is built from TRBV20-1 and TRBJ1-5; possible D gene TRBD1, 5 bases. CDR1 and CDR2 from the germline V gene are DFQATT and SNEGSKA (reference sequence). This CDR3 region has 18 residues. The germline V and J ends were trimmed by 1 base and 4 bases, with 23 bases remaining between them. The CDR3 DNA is TGCAGTGCTAGAGGTCTTGGGGCCGAAATTAACTCAAATCAGCCCCAGCATTTT. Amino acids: CSARGLGAEINSNQPQHF.

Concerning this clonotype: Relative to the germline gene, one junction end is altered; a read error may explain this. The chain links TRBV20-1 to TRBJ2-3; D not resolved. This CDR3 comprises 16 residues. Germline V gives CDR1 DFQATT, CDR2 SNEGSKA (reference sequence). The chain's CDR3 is CCAPTPPSVEFGTQYF. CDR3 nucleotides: TGCTGTGCCCCGACCCCCCCCTCCGTGGAGTTCGGTACGCAGTATTTT.

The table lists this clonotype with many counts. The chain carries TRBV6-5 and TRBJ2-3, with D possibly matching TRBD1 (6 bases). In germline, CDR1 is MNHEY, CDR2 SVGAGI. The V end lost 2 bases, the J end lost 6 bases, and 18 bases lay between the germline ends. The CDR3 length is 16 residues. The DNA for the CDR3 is TGTGCCAGCAGTTACGGGACAACCGGGGATTCGGATACGCAGTATTTT. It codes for CASSYGTTGDSDTQYF.

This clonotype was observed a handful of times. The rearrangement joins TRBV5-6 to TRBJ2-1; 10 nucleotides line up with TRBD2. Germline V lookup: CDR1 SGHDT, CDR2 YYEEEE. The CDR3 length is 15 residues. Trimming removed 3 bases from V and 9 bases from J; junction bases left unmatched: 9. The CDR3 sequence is CASSSPLLAGVEQFF. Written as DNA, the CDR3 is TGTGCCAGCAGCTCCCCCCTTCTAGCGGGAGTTGAGCAGTTCTTC. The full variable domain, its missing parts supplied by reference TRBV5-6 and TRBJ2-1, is DAGVTQSPTHLIKTRGQQVTLRCSPKSGHDTVSWYQQALGQGPQFIFQYYEEEERQRGNFPDRFSGHQFPNYSSELNVNALLLGDSALYLCASSSPLLAGVEQFFGPGTRLTVL.

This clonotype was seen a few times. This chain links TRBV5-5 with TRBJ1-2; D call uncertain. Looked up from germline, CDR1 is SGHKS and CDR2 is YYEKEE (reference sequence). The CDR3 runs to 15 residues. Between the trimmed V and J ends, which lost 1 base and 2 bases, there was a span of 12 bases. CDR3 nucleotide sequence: TGTGCCAGCAGCTTGAGACGGACCGTGAACTATGGCTACACCTTC. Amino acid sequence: CASSLRRTVNYGYTF. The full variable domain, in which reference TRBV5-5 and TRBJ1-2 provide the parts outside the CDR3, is DAGVTQSPTHLIKTRGQQVTLRCSPISGHKSVSWYQQVLGQGPQFIFQYYEKEERGRGNFPDRFSARQFPNYSSELNVNALLLGDSALYLCASSLRRTVNYGYTFGSGTRLTVV.

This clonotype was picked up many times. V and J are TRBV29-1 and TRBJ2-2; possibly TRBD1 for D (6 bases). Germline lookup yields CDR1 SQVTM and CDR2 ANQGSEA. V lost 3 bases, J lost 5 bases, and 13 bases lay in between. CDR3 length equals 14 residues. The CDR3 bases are TGCAGCGTTGAGAGGGGGTGGGGGACCGGGGAGCTGTTTTTT. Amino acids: CSVERGWGTGELFF.

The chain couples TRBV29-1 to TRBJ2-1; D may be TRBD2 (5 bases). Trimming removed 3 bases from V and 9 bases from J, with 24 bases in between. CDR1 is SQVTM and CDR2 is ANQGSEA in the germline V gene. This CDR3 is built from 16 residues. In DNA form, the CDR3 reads TGCAGCGTTGATCGAGCGGCACACAAAGAGGGCGGTGAGCAGTTCTTC. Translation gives CSVDRAAHKEGGEQFF.

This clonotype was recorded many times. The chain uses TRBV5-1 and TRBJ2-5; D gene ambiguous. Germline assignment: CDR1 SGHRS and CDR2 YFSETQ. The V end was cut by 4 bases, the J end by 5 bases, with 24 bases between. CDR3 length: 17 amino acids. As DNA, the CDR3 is TGCGCCAGCAGCCCGGCAGTGATCCTAGGGTTCCGGGAGACCCAGTACTTC. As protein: CASSPAVILGFRETQYF.

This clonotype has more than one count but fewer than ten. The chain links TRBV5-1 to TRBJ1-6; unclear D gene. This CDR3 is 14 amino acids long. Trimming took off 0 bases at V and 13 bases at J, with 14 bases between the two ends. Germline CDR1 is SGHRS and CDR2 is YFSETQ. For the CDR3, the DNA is TGCGCCAGCAGCTTGGGTACTTCCACGGGGCCCCTCCACTTT. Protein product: CASSLGTSTGPLHF.

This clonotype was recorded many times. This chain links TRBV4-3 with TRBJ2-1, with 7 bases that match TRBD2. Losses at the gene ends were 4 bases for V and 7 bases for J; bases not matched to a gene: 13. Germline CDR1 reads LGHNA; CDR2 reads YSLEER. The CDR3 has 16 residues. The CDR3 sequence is CASSPQVGTIENEQFF. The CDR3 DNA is TGCGCCAGCAGCCCCCAAGTGGGGACTATCGAGAATGAGCAGTTCTTC.

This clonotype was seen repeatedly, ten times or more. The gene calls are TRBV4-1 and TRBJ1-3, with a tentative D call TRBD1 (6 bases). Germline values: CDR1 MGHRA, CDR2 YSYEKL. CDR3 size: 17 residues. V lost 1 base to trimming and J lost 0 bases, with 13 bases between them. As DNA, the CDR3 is TGCGCCAGCAGCCAAGCGGTGGCCAGGGGCTCTGGAAACACCATATATTTT. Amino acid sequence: CASSQAVARGSGNTIYF.

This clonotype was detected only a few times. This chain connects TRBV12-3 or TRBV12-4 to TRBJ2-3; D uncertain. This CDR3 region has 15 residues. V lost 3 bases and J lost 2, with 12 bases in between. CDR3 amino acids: CASSFGQIYTDTQYF. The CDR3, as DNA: TGTGCCAGCAGTTTTGGGCAGATCTACACAGATACGCAGTATTTT.

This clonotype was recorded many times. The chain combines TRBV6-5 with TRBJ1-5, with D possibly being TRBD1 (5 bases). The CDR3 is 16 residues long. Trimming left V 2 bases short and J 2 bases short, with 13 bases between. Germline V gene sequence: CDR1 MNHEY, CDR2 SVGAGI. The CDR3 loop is CASSYGRQQGNQPQHF. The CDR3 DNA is TGTGCCAGCAGTTACGGGAGACAACAGGGCAATCAGCCCCAGCATTTT.

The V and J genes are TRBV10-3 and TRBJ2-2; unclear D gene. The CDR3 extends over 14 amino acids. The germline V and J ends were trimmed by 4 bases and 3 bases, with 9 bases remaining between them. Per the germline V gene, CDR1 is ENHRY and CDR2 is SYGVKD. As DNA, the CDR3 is TGTGCCATCAGTGGAGTACAGTACACCGGGGAGCTGTTTTTT. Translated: CAISGVQYTGELFF.

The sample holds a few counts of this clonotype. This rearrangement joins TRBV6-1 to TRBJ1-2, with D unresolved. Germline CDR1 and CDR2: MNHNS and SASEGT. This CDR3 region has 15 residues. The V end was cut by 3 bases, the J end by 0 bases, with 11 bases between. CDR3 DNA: TGTGCCAGCAGTGACGGCCAAGTCCCTAACTATGGCTACACCTTC. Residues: CASSDGQVPNYGYTF.

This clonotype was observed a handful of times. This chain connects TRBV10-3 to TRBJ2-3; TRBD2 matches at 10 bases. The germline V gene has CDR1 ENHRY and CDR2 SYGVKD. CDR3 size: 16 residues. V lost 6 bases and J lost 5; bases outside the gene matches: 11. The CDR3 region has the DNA TGTGCCATCAGGTCCGGGCTAGCGGGAGCCGGAGATACGCAGTATTTT. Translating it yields CAIRSGLAGAGDTQYF.

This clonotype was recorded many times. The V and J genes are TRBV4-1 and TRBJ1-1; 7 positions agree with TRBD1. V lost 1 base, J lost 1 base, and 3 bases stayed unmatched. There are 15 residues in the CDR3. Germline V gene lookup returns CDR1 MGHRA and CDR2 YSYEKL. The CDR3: CASSQVTGPNTEAFF. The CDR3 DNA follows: TGCGCCAGCAGCCAAGTGACAGGGCCGAACACTGAAGCTTTCTTT.